This is a list of T cell receptor beta chains from one sample in a study of T cell responses to AZD1222 COVID-19 vaccine. The assay was immunoSEQ multiplex PCR, and TCRdb's table has in-frame clones only and misses some. The data show approximately 210,000 clones, with approximately 93% seen just once and about 3.5% held by the top ten. This sample comprised peripheral blood, obtained 28 days after the second AZD1222 dose. Receptor source: an adult who received the AZD1222 COVID-19 vaccine. Both conserved end residues are part of each CDR3.

V: TRBV7-8
CDR3: CASSRQGYEQYF

V: TRBV4-1
CDR3: CASSQPRALAGGGNEQFF

V: TRBV28
CDR3: CASSRVGEGYEQYF

V: TRBV11-2
CDR3: CASSLWGGSGNTIYF

V: TRBV11-3
CDR3: CASSLSGSKAFF

V: TRBV6-2/TRBV6-3
CDR3: CASSLTSGGTGELFF

V: TRBV11-2
CDR3: CASSHLTGGVGELFF

V: TRBV19
CDR3: CASSIVWGTQYF

V: TRBV15
CDR3: CATSREGALSMETQYF

V: TRBV11-3
CDR3: CASSLGGTGVYEQYF

V: TRBV3-1/TRBV3-2
CDR3: CASSQGTGQNIQYF

V: TRBV4-2
CDR3: CASSHDTYEQYF

V: TRBV30
CDR3: CAWSVPPRNGYTF

V: TRBV27
CDR3: CASSLGVGTQYF

V: TRBV11-2
CDR3: CASSYGVSYEQYF

V: TRBV5-6
CDR3: CASSFQSGELFF

V: TRBV29-1
CDR3: CSVEGQSKAFF

V: TRBV28
CDR3: CASSTRGSYGYTF

V: TRBV3-1/TRBV3-2
CDR3: CASSPSPNNSPLHF

V: TRBV6-2/TRBV6-3
CDR3: CASSREAGEDNEQFF

V: TRBV28
CDR3: CASSLYAGVTGELFF

V: TRBV5-1
CDR3: CASSPRSGAKTEAFF

V: TRBV6-5
CDR3: CASSYEQFSNQPQHF

V: TRBV30
CDR3: CAWNPRNTGELFF

V: TRBV2
CDR3: CASSEGTGRNTEAFF

V: TRBV11-2
CDR3: CASSLGGRPLTDTQYF

V: TRBV5-4
CDR3: CASSRRTSGGNEQFF

V: TRBV29-1
CDR3: CSVAAVLVPDTQYF

V: TRBV13
CDR3: CASSLVAGLPSNTGELFF

V: TRBV28
CDR3: CATSGGRGNIQYF

V: TRBV9
CDR3: CASRGQGAASPLHF

V: TRBV4-1
CDR3: CASSHGNEQFF

V: TRBV7-6
CDR3: CASSPGGYARSFF

V: TRBV7-2
CDR3: CASESILGTGELFF

V: TRBV11-2
CDR3: CASSLLETQYF

V: TRBV2
CDR3: CASGRRRDEQYF

V: TRBV2
CDR3: CASQDSGEKLFF

V: TRBV11-3
CDR3: CASSSTSTAYEQYF

V: TRBV28
CDR3: CASIGQGREKLFF

V: TRBV29-1
CDR3: CSAEKQGFPYEQYF

V: TRBV10-3
CDR3: CAINRADSGANVLTF

V: TRBV6-6
CDR3: CASSYIGQGNSPLHF